This section outlines one T cell receptor (beta chain) sequence together with its context. Antigen unknown. The sample originates from a study of cytomegalovirus exposure and HLA in healthy donors. Study results and limitations: When analyzed later, a missense DCLRE1C variant was found to be linked to TCR beta V- and J-gene trimming. Associated with cytomegalovirus, according to the listing, were 150 to 200 TCR beta chains. CMV antigen specificity was confirmed in vitro for a few CMV-associated chains.

The CDR3 totals 18 residues. V gave up 4 bases and J gave up 2 bases; unmatched junction bases: 9. From germline, CDR1 is SGHTA and CDR2 FQGNSA. With 60 Vbeta and 13 Jbeta primers, the PCR was carried out. Repertoires were generated with immunoSEQ multiplex PCR, while TCRdb's copy carries only in-frame clones and drops some. Seen here are 80,000 or so clones, just over 75% observed once, and the top ten hold approximately 3%. The sequenced sample was PBMCs. This chain connects TRBV7-2 to TRBJ1-6; 9 bases line up with TRBD1. This receptor was identified in a man aged 45-60 years in good health and CMV-seropositive. CDR3 nucleotide sequence: TGTGCCAGCAGCTCGGAATTTGGACAGGGGACCTATAATTCACCCCTCCACTTT. Translation gives CASSSEFGQGTYNSPLHF. Filled out from reference TRBV7-2 and TRBJ1-6, the complete variable domain reads GAGVSQSPSNKVTEKGKDVELRCDPISGHTALYWYRQSLGQGLEFLIYFQGNSAPDKSGLPSDRFSAERTGGSVSTLTIQRTQQEDSAVYLCASSSEFGQGTYNSPLHFGNGTRLTVT.